What follows are 5 T cell receptor beta chains derived from one specimen sequenced in a study of beta chain features in type 1 diabetes. cDNA synthesis used the whole RNA isolate, giving expressed TCRB sequences. The protocol was immunoSEQ multiplex PCR, while the TCRdb copy is restricted to in-frame clones and leaves out a portion. The data show 640,000 or so clones, about 14% seen once. Study results and caveats: Among all four CD4+ subsets, Type 1 diabetes patients had TCRB CDR3s that were moderately but significantly shorter.

For these TCRs, the target antigens are not known. Sequencing input: naive CD4+ T cells from blood. The receptors derive from a man aged 18 to 30 with type 1 diabetes.

This clone occurred a few times. CDR3 bases: TGTGCCAGCATAAGGACTAGCGCCACGCGGGAGCAGTTCTTC. It translates to CASIRTSATREQFF. This chain connects TRBV2 to TRBJ2-1; 9 bases map to TRBD2. The CDR3 length is 14 residues. The junction had 11 bases not matched to a gene; V was cut back by 7 bases and J by 10 bases. Germline lookup yields CDR1 SNHLY and CDR2 FYNNEI.

The chain is built from TRBV14 and TRBJ2-7, with TRBD1 as a possible D gene (6 bases). Between the trimmed V and J ends, which lost 6 bases and 6 bases, there was a span of 12 bases. The germline V gene has CDR1 SGHDN and CDR2 FVKESK. The CDR3 sequence is 12 residues long. In nucleotides, the CDR3 is TGTGCCAGCAGTCCGGACAGACGCGAGCAGTACTTC. Its translation: CASSPDRREQYF.

This clone was found a few times. V usage is TRBV4-1 and J usage is TRBJ2-7; 13 nucleotides agree with TRBD2. Unmatched junction bases numbered 8, after V lost 0 bases and J lost 9 bases. The CDR3 is 16 residues long. From germline, CDR1 is MGHRA and CDR2 YSYEKL. In nucleotides, the CDR3 is TGCGCCAGCAGCCAAGATACTAGCGGGAGGGTACTGGCGCAGTACTTC. Translating it yields CASSQDTSGRVLAQYF.

This clone has a handful of counts. The chain links TRBV6-5 to TRBJ1-4; D possibly corresponds to TRBD1 (6 bases). Trimming took 2 bases from V and 3 from J, leaving 10 bases between them. CDR3 size: 15 residues. The germline V gene encodes CDR1 MNHEY and CDR2 SVGAGI. CDR3 sequence reads: CASSYHNRANEKLFF. CDR3 coding DNA: TGTGCCAGCAGTTACCACAACAGGGCTAATGAAAAACTGTTTTTT.

The J gene is TRBJ2-3, the V gene TRBV5-4; D is possibly TRBD2 (7 bases). The CDR3 has 14 amino acids. Per germline, CDR1 SGHNT and CDR2 YYREEE (reference sequence). Trimming left V 2 bases short and J 10 bases short, with 17 bases between. This CDR3 reads CASSFRGGAEAQYF. The CDR3 DNA reads as TGTGCCAGCAGCTTTCGAGGGGGGGCCGAGGCGCAGTATTTT.